This TCR beta chain appears in the sequencing data of a study of blood T cells in healthy people across ages. CDR1 and CDR2 (germline): DFQATT, SNEGSKA (reference sequence). V lost 6 bases and J 1 base, leaving 17 bases between the germline ends. CDR3 length: 15 residues. Using a J-beta primer mix together with a sample-barcoded 5' primer, a second PCR was run for roughly 6 to 12 cycles. In TCRdb, the 5' RACE reads were re-called with MiXCR into one record per CDR3 protein. Of 1.5 million to 2 million distinct CDR3 sequences in the sample, roughly two fifths are singletons; the top ten hold 23%. This clonotype was detected a few times. Russia was home to the donors, healthy Caucasian individuals aged about 6 to 90.

This chain joins TRBV20-1 and TRBJ2-3, with D uncertain. The source material was blood. The TCR sequence derives from a human donor in good health. The CDR3 region has the DNA TGCAGTGCCACGGTTCCCGGACGCGGCACAGATACGCAGTATTTT. It is translated as CSATVPGRGTDTQYF.